The rows below give T cell receptor beta chains drawn from one sample of a study of vaccination effects on CD4 cells after COVID-19. Repertoires were generated with immunoSEQ multiplex PCR, while TCRdb's copy carries only in-frame clones and drops some. The data hold about 37,000 clones, with approximately 74% observed a single time. These receptors have no identified antigens. The sequences come from CD4+ T cells from PBMCs cultured without peptide, collected before COVID-19 vaccination. The receptors shown here come from a human donor who received a COVID-19 vaccine. CDR3s include the opening cysteine and the closing phenylalanine or tryptophan. D genes are given only for firm matches. The size field is filled for only some rows; it gives once, few, many or a size class.

J gene	clone size	D gene	V gene	CDR3 protein	CDR3 DNA
TRBJ1-5	-	-	TRBV7-2	CASSLQGNGQPQHF	TGTGCCAGCAGCTTACAGGGGAATGGACAGCCCCAGCATTTT
TRBJ1-5	once	-	TRBV27	CASSFNRANQPQHF	TGTGCCAGCAGTTTCAACAGGGCCAATCAGCCCCAGCATTTT
TRBJ1-2	few	-	TRBV5-1	CASSPEGYGYTF	TGCGCCAGCAGCCCGGAGGGGTATGGCTACACCTTC
TRBJ1-1	-	-	TRBV7-9	CASSLVETEDAFF	TGTGCCAGCAGCTTGGTAGAGACTGAAGATGCTTTCTTT
TRBJ1-5	few	-	TRBV11-2	CASSLGQNQPQHF	TGTGCCAGCAGCCTGGGACAAAATCAGCCCCAGCATTTT
TRBJ1-1	-	-	TRBV7-9	CASSLSREDTEAFF	TGTGCCAGCAGCTTATCCAGGGAGGACACTGAAGCTTTCTTT
TRBJ1-5	-	-	TRBV6-2/TRBV6-3	CASSQGSNQPQHF	TGTGCCAGCAGTCAGGGTAGCAATCAGCCCCAGCATTTT
TRBJ1-1	-	-	TRBV9	CASSVRRDTEAFF	TGTGCCAGCAGCGTACGAAGAGACACTGAAGCTTTCTTT
TRBJ2-5	medium-sized	-	TRBV4-2	CASSQGGSGGDQETQYF	TGTGCCAGCAGCCAAGGAGGCAGTGGCGGAGACCAAGAGACCCAGTACTTC
TRBJ2-5	-	-	TRBV5-1	CASSLATGQETQYF	TGCGCCAGCAGCTTGGCAACAGGGCAAGAGACCCAGTACTTC
TRBJ2-7	-	TRBD1	TRBV25-1	CATRGQTSYEQYF	TGTGCCACCCGGGGACAGACCTCCTACGAGCAGTACTTC
TRBJ2-7	few	-	TRBV4-3	CASSQDWARSYEQYF	TGCGCCAGCAGCCAAGATTGGGCCAGGTCCTACGAGCAGTACTTC
TRBJ1-4	-	-	TRBV7-2	CASSWQGSTNEKLFF	TGTGCCAGCAGCTGGCAGGGGTCAACTAATGAAAAACTGTTTTTT
TRBJ1-6	few	-	TRBV15	CATSRDISGSSYNSPLHF	TGTGCCACCAGCAGAGATATTTCCGGAAGCTCCTATAATTCACCCCTCCACTTT